This T cell receptor beta chain came from a study of blood T cell repertoires in COVID-19. Study summary: Acute-phase and convalescent COVID-19 samples originated in the United States, Italy and Spain. PBMCs, B-cell-depleted T cells, or T cells were the source of the cDNA or gDNA that made up the material.

CDR1 SNHLY and CDR2 FYNNEI come from the germline V gene. CDR3 length equals 13 residues. Trimming cost V 6 bases and J 7 bases, with 12 bases left between them. In the original analysis: Estimation of nucleated cell counts was performed using reference gene primer amplification. Generated by immunoSEQ multiplex PCR, the TCRdb table keeps only in-frame clones and is missing some. The DNA was the basis for D and trimming; V, J and clone size are from that table. Of about 25,000 clones listed, roughly 80% are singletons. The rearrangement joins TRBV2 to TRBJ2-2; a weak D match, TRBD1 (5 bases). Sequencing used peripheral blood. The receptor was isolated from a man aged 45 to 65 with active or convalescent COVID-19. This CDR3 reads CASRLSGNGELFF. The CDR3 nucleotides read TGTGCCAGCAGGCTCTCAGGGAACGGGGAGCTGTTTTTT.